The clone carrying this T cell receptor (beta chain) occurred a few times. Its antigen remains unidentified. MiXCR, applied by TCRdb to the RT-PCR reads, yields one record per CDR3 protein. Here the sample spans roughly 160,000 distinct CDR3 sequences, about 11% being singletons. The sample comes from a study of response to subunit inactivated influenza vaccine. Study results and caveats: It was suggested by the authors that few new T cells are recruited by each seasonal influenza vaccination.

The clonotype was recovered from a man between 50 and 69 years old who received an inactivated influenza vaccine. The input for sequencing was CD8+ T cells sorted from PBMCs, taken around 25 months after vaccination.

Here the CDR3 DNA reads TGTGCCAGCAGCTATCCAGGAGGCGTTGGCACTGAAGCTTTCTTT. It is translated as CASSYPGGVGTEAFF. V gene TRBV5-5 combines with J gene TRBJ1-1; D is ambiguous. From germline, CDR1 is SGHKS and CDR2 YYEKEE (reference sequence). This CDR3 spans 15 amino acids. V was shortened by 3 bases and J by 4 bases, with 16 bases between the two germline ends.